The 27 T cell receptor beta chains presented below share a single source sample, sequenced in a study of sequential checkpoint blockade in melanoma. This table comes from immunoSEQ multiplex PCR, and its TCRdb copy is limited to in-frame clones, with some not included. The sample yields over 10,000 clones, 60% to 80% seen once. Specified treatment: randomized to nivolumab then ipilimumab (arm A) or the reverse (arm B). Material: CD8+ T cells sorted from blood (inferred from file names), obtained from a patient given nivolumab and ipilimumab in sequence. All receptors come from a human donor with melanoma.

This sequence joins TRBV25-1 and TRBJ2-3; possibly TRBD1 for D (6 bases). V was pared by 7 bases and J by 5 bases, with 13 bases between. The CDR3 contains 13 residues. Looked up from germline, CDR1 is MGHDK and CDR2 is SYGVNS. CDR3 coding DNA: TGTGCCAGCAAGGCAGGGGCTCAAGATACGCAGTATTTT. It translates to CASKAGAQDTQYF.

The chain combines TRBV2 with TRBJ1-1; 8 bases align to TRBD1. With V trimmed by 7 bases and J by 6 bases, 13 bases remained unmatched. CDR1 is SNHLY, CDR2 FYNNEI, per germline. The CDR3 totals 15 residues. The CDR3: CASIRGRRWLAEAFF. The CDR3 nucleotides are TGTGCCAGCATCAGGGGGCGTCGGTGGCTTGCTGAAGCTTTCTTT.

This clone was observed a single time. The chain employs TRBV25-1 and TRBJ1-5, with D tentatively TRBD1 (6 bases). V dropped 1 base and J dropped 7 bases, with 11 bases sitting between them. The CDR3 has 14 residues. The germline V gene encodes CDR1 MGHDK and CDR2 SYGVNS. The CDR3 DNA follows: TGTGCCAGCAGTGAATTACAGGGAGGGCAGCCCCAGCATTTT. This translates into CASSELQGGQPQHF.

V is TRBV27 and J is TRBJ2-1; 10 nucleotides align to TRBD2. Per the germline V gene, CDR1 is MNHEY and CDR2 is SMNVEV (reference sequence). With 8 bases clipped from V and 6 bases from J, the junction kept 7 bases outside the gene matches. The CDR3 has 14 residues. The CDR3: CASSPGTSANEQFF. Written as DNA, the CDR3 is TGTGCCAGCTCCCCCGGGACTAGCGCCAATGAGCAGTTCTTC.

The V call is TRBV2, the J call TRBJ1-2, with D possibly TRBD1 on 5 matching bases. There are 12 residues in the CDR3. V lost 7 bases to trimming and J lost 6 bases, with 12 bases between them. Germline CDR1 is SNHLY and CDR2 is FYNNEI. The CDR3 sequence is CASKMEGNGYTF. The CDR3 DNA reads TGTGCCAGCAAGATGGAGGGGAATGGCTACACCTTC.

J is TRBJ1-1 and V is TRBV9; 7 bases line up with TRBD1. Germline V lookup: CDR1 SGDLS, CDR2 YYNGEE. The J segment lost 6 bases and the V segment lost 6 bases, leaving 8 bases of the junction unmatched. This CDR3 region has 13 residues. CDR3 sequence (DNA): TGTGCCAGCACCCCTACAGGGGACTCTGAAGCTTTCTTT. It specifies CASTPTGDSEAFF.

The rearrangement links TRBV9 to TRBJ2-7; D not resolved. Germline-derived CDR1 and CDR2 are SGDLS and YYNGEE. V lost 5 bases to trimming and J lost 1 base, with 16 bases between them. The CDR3 totals 15 residues. CDR3 sequence (DNA): TGTGCCAGCAGTTATGGCCCTCTCGGGTCCTACGAGCAGTACTTC. It codes for CASSYGPLGSYEQYF.

This chain uses TRBV19 with TRBJ1-1; 9 bases line up with TRBD1. The V and J ends lost 5 bases and 8 bases, in that order; junction bases with no gene match: 12. The CDR3 length is 15 residues. Germline CDR1 reads LNHDA; CDR2 reads SQIVND (reference sequence). This CDR3 reads CASSDGDRETSEAFF. The CDR3 coding sequence is TGTGCCAGTAGTGACGGGGACAGGGAAACCTCCGAAGCTTTCTTT. The full variable domain, its missing parts supplied by reference TRBV19 and TRBJ1-1, is DGGITQSPKYLFRKEGQNVTLSCEQNLNHDAMYWYRQDPGQGLRLIYYSQIVNDFQKGDIAEGYSVSREKKESFPLTVTSAQKNPTAFYLCASSDGDRETSEAFFGQGTRLTVV.

The chain is built from TRBV6-1 and TRBJ2-1; TRBD1 agrees at 9 bases. Trimming at V came to 7 bases and at J to 6 bases, leaving 4 bases not matched to a gene. CDR3 length equals 13 residues. The V gene's germline CDR1 is MNHNS and CDR2 SASEGT. This CDR3 reads CASTRTGANEQFF. CDR3 DNA sequence: TGTGCCAGCACCCGGACAGGGGCCAATGAGCAGTTCTTC.

The chain joins TRBV5-6 to TRBJ1-5, with TRBD1 matching 8 bases. J was trimmed by 2 bases and V by 5 bases; bases with no gene match: 3. Germline CDR1 and CDR2: SGHDT and YYEEEE. The length of the CDR3 is 14 residues. CDR3 sequence (DNA): TGTGCCAGCAGTTCGGGACAGGGCAATCAGCCCCAGCATTTT. This translates into CASSSGQGNQPQHF.

This clone was picked up a small number of times. The J gene is TRBJ1-2, the V gene TRBV15, with 7 nucleotides matching TRBD1. The V gene end was trimmed by 5 bases and the J gene end by 1 base; junction bases not matched to a gene: 7. The germline V gene has CDR1 LNHNV and CDR2 YYDKDF (reference sequence). This CDR3 region has 15 residues. The CDR3 coding sequence is TGTGCCACCAGCCCCCGGGACAGTCATAACTATGGCTACACCTTC. Protein sequence: CATSPRDSHNYGYTF.

The chain combines TRBV4-1 with TRBJ1-1; 12 positions agree with TRBD1. Germline V gives CDR1 MGHRA, CDR2 YSYEKL. This CDR3 has 17 residues. V shed 3 bases, J shed 4 bases, and the junction held 9 bases outside the gene matches. The CDR3 DNA follows: TGCGCCAGCAGCCAGCGGGACAGGGGGCGATCCGGCACTGAAGCTTTCTTT. Amino acid sequence: CASSQRDRGRSGTEAFF.

V gene TRBV9 combines with J gene TRBJ1-2, with 7 bases aligning to TRBD1. The CDR3 is 14 amino acids. CDR1 is SGDLS and CDR2 is YYNGEE in the germline V gene. Trimming cost V 3 bases and J 6 bases; bases outside gene matches: 8. CDR3 protein: CASSGLQGRNGYTF. DNA of the CDR3: TGTGCCAGCAGCGGCCTACAGGGGAGAAATGGCTACACCTTC.

This clone showed up just a few times. The chain carries TRBV30 and TRBJ2-2; TRBD2 matches 9 bases. This CDR3 is 15 amino acids long. Losses at the gene ends were 4 bases for V and 3 bases for J; bases not matched to a gene: 6. CDR1 is GTSNPN, CDR2 SVGIG, per germline (reference sequence). CDR3 DNA sequence: TGTGCCTGGAAAGGCGGGAGGGAGGACACCGGGGAGCTGTTTTTT. Amino acid sequence: CAWKGGREDTGELFF.

V is TRBV27 and J is TRBJ2-1; tentative D call: TRBD1 (6 bases). In germline, CDR1 is MNHEY, CDR2 SMNVEV (reference sequence). This CDR3 is 18 amino acids long. Trimming removed 3 bases at V and 8 bases at J, with 26 bases between. CDR3 bases: TGTGCCAGCAGTTTGGATTCCGCTGGGACAATAATTCGGGATGAGCAGTTCTTC. This encodes CASSLDSAGTIIRDEQFF.

This chain links TRBV7-9 with TRBJ2-7, with D tentatively TRBD2 (6 bases). The germline gives CDR1 SEHNR, CDR2 FQNEAQ (reference sequence). This CDR3 spans 14 amino acids. V was pared by 5 bases and J by 2 bases, with 13 bases between. The CDR3 DNA sequence: TGTGCCAGCAGCGGGGGGTCAAGAGCCTACGAGCAGTACTTC. This codes for CASSGGSRAYEQYF.

CDR3 loop: CASSLVQGTYEQYF. In DNA form, the CDR3 reads TGCGCCAGCAGCTTGGTACAGGGGACCTACGAGCAGTACTTC. The chain employs TRBV5-1 and TRBJ2-7; TRBD1 matches at 7 bases. Trimming removed 0 bases from V and 2 bases from J; junction bases left unmatched: 2. Germline assignment: CDR1 SGHRS and CDR2 YFSETQ. The CDR3 has 14 residues.

This clone was counted a few times. The chain is built from TRBV19 and TRBJ1-2; TRBD1 aligns across 8 bases. Germline assignment: CDR1 LNHDA and CDR2 SQIVND (reference sequence). Trimming took 7 bases from V and 3 from J; bases not matched to a gene: 10. The CDR3 sequence is 15 residues long. The CDR3 sequence is CASTEGTGGHYGYTF. Here the CDR3 DNA reads TGTGCCAGTACCGAAGGGACAGGTGGGCACTATGGCTACACCTTC.

The chain has TRBV19 and TRBJ1-1, with a possible D match to TRBD1 (5 bases). Trimming removed 3 bases from V and 1 base from J, with 9 bases in between. This CDR3 spans 14 amino acids. Germline V gene lookup returns CDR1 LNHDA and CDR2 SQIVND (reference sequence). In DNA form, the CDR3 reads TGTGCCAGTAGTATGTGGGGCCAGAACACTGAAGCTTTCTTT. This translates into CASSMWGQNTEAFF.

This rearrangement joins TRBV2 to TRBJ1-1; 7 bases align to TRBD1. The V and J ends lost 9 bases and 1 base, in that order; junction bases with no gene match: 8. From germline, CDR1 is SNHLY and CDR2 FYNNEI. This CDR3 comprises 14 residues. The CDR3 sequence: CARQTGTENTEAFF. The CDR3 DNA is TGTGCCAGACAGACAGGGACAGAGAACACTGAAGCTTTCTTT.

This clone was counted a few times. V usage is TRBV5-6 and J usage is TRBJ1-3; 9 bases agree with TRBD1. Trimming at V came to 4 bases and at J to 16 bases, leaving 12 bases not matched to a gene. There are 13 residues in the CDR3. CDR1 and CDR2 (germline): SGHDT, YYEEEE. The CDR3 DNA sequence: TGTGCCAGCAGCAACCAGGGGACAGGGAATTGGTATTTT. This encodes CASSNQGTGNWYF.

This clone was picked up a small number of times. This sequence is one base from a far larger clone and is likely a read error. The chain joins TRBV27 to TRBJ2-7, with 7 bases that match TRBD2. The germline V gene has CDR1 MNHEY and CDR2 SMNVEV (reference sequence). The CDR3 totals 14 residues. The CDR3 reads CASSLGGGSYDQYF. CDR3 DNA sequence: TGTGCCAGCAGTTTAGGCGGGGGAAGCTACGACCAGTACTTC.

This chain uses TRBV5-6 with TRBJ1-3, with D maybe TRBD1 (6 bases). In germline, CDR1 is SGHDT, CDR2 YYEEEE. Trimming shortened V by 4 bases and J by 3 bases, and 17 bases separated the two germline ends. The CDR3 covers 16 residues. CDR3 loop: CASSVEEGGSGNTIYF. CDR3 DNA sequence: TGTGCCAGCAGCGTTGAGGAGGGGGGGAGTGGAAACACCATATATTTT.

The chain employs TRBV2 and TRBJ1-2; D uncertain. This CDR3 comprises 11 residues. Trimming stripped 8 bases from V and 4 bases from J, with 8 bases between. CDR1 and CDR2 (germline): SNHLY, FYNNEI. CDR3 nucleotides: TGTGCCAGCCCGGGAGGCTATGGCTACACCTTC. This codes for CASPGGYGYTF.

In this sample, this clone turned up a few times. CDR3 sequence: CASSEGAVYEQYF. CDR3 nucleotide sequence: TGTGCCAGCAGTGAAGGTGCGGTCTACGAGCAGTACTTC. The rearrangement joins TRBV2 to TRBJ2-7, with D unresolved. This CDR3 region has 13 residues. Germline lookup yields CDR1 SNHLY and CDR2 FYNNEI. V lost 1 base to trimming and J lost 3 bases, with 7 bases between them.

This clone was recorded only once. J is TRBJ2-3 and V is TRBV6-1, with 12 bases lining up with TRBD2. This CDR3 contains 15 residues. V shed 4 bases, J shed 6 bases, and the junction held 5 bases outside the gene matches. Looked up from germline, CDR1 is MNHNS and CDR2 is SASEGT. CDR3 in amino acids: CASSGSSGGADTQYF. CDR3 in DNA: TGTGCCAGCAGTGGATCTAGCGGGGGGGCTGATACGCAGTATTTT.

This clone is judged medium-sized. The chain couples TRBV7-9 to TRBJ2-2, with D possibly TRBD2 on 7 matching bases. Germline V CDR1 and CDR2: SEHNR, FQNEAQ (reference sequence). This CDR3 is built from 16 residues. Trimming pared 5 bases from V and 5 bases from J, leaving 18 bases between. In DNA, the CDR3 is TGTGCCAGCAGCCCCGTTGGGGGGCGGGGGACCGGGGAGCTGTTTTTT. Translated: CASSPVGGRGTGELFF.